These 27 T cell receptor beta chains originate from one sample sequenced in a study of blood T cell repertoires in COVID-19. Generated by immunoSEQ multiplex PCR, the TCRdb table keeps only in-frame clones and is missing some. The table includes approximately 180,000 clones, 75% to 85% detected once. Source material: PBMCs or T cells enriched from blood (not recorded which). The origin of the receptors is a man aged 45-65 years who had recovered from COVID-19.

Remarks on this clone: In the same sample, other DNA sequences code for this CDR3. The chain has TRBV12-3 or TRBV12-4 and TRBJ1-5; D not resolved. The CDR3 length is 13 residues. Deletions cut 5 bases from V and 0 bases from J, with 5 bases between. The CDR3, as DNA: TGTGCCAGCAGTCCCAGTAGCAATCAGCCCCAGCATTTT. As protein: CASSPSSNQPQHF.

The rearrangement uses TRBV19 and TRBJ2-1; 10 bases are a match to TRBD2. V gave up 4 bases and J gave up 5 bases; unmatched junction bases: 11. This CDR3 spans 17 amino acids. Germline lookup yields CDR1 LNHDA and CDR2 SQIVND (reference sequence). CDR3 nucleotides: TGTGCCAGTAGTACGGCCTCACTAGCGGGGTTACACAATGAGCAGTTCTTC. This translates into CASSTASLAGLHNEQFF.

The chain links TRBV3-1 (or the pseudogene TRBV3-2) to TRBJ1-1, with D unclear. The CDR3 contains 14 residues. Germline V gene data show CDR1 as LGHDT and CDR2 as YNNKEL (reference sequence). The ends were cut back, 1 base at V and 1 base at J, with 7 bases in the middle. CDR3 coding DNA: TGTGCCAGCAGCCAAGTTCCGGGGAACACTGAAGCTTTCTTT. This codes for CASSQVPGNTEAFF.

The chain recombines TRBV24-1 with TRBJ2-7, with 11 nucleotides matching TRBD1. V gave up 3 bases and J gave up 2 bases; unmatched junction bases: 5. The germline V gene has CDR1 KGHDR and CDR2 SFDVKD. This CDR3 comprises 16 residues. The CDR3 here is CATSDQKGQGAYEQYF. The CDR3 DNA reads TGTGCCACCAGTGATCAAAAGGGACAGGGGGCCTACGAGCAGTACTTC.

V and J are TRBV11-2 and TRBJ2-7; maybe TRBD1 (7 bases). This CDR3 is built from 15 residues. V was clipped by 4 bases and J by 6 bases, with 19 bases between them. The V gene's germline CDR1 is SGHAT and CDR2 FQNNGV. CDR3 coding DNA: TGTGCCAGCAGCTGGGGGGCCGGACAGGTGCGCGAGCAGTACTTC. Its translation: CASSWGAGQVREQYF.

The J gene is TRBJ2-7, the V gene TRBV28; 9 nucleotides align to TRBD1. Germline lookup yields CDR1 MDHEN and CDR2 SYDVKM. V lost 4 bases and J lost 8; bases outside the gene matches: 9. This CDR3 has 14 amino acids. This CDR3 is CASSSQTGGQKQYF. CDR3 in DNA: TGTGCCAGCAGTTCCCAGACAGGGGGGCAGAAGCAGTACTTC.

The chain combines TRBV6-5 with TRBJ1-4; TRBD1 agrees at 7 bases. CDR1 is MNHEY and CDR2 is SVGAGI in the germline V gene. The CDR3 is 15 amino acids. V was pared by 6 bases and J by 3 bases, with 7 bases of the junction left unmatched. The CDR3, as DNA: TGTGCCAGCAGGAACTACAGGGGATCTAATGAAAAACTGTTTTTT. This codes for CASRNYRGSNEKLFF.

This clone was seen a handful of times. This chain links TRBV19 with TRBJ2-2, with D tentatively TRBD1 (5 bases). V lost 3 bases and J 1 base, leaving 6 bases between the germline ends. In germline, CDR1 is LNHDA, CDR2 SQIVND (reference sequence). This CDR3 comprises 14 residues. The CDR3 spells CASSMQGNTGELFF. For the CDR3, the DNA is TGTGCCAGTAGTATGCAGGGGAACACCGGGGAGCTGTTTTTT. Combining the CDR3 with reference TRBV19 and TRBJ2-2 gives the whole variable domain DGGITQSPKYLFRKEGQNVTLSCEQNLNHDAMYWYRQDPGQGLRLIYYSQIVNDFQKGDIAEGYSVSREKKESFPLTVTSAQKNPTAFYLCASSMQGNTGELFFGEGSRLTVL.

The chain joins TRBV6-1 to TRBJ1-2, with 11 bases fitting TRBD1. Trimming at V came to 3 bases and at J to 8 bases, leaving 17 bases not matched to a gene. Germline values: CDR1 MNHNS, CDR2 SASEGT. The CDR3 runs 18 residues. CDR3: CASSDPRTRGQGVRGYTF. As DNA, the CDR3 is TGTGCCAGCAGTGACCCGCGAACACGGGGACAGGGGGTGCGAGGCTACACCTTC.

The chain employs TRBV5-1 and TRBJ1-2; no definite D call. From germline, CDR1 is SGHRS and CDR2 YFSETQ. The CDR3 loop spans 13 amino acids. V gave up 6 bases and J gave up 5 bases, with 14 bases separating them. The CDR3 is CASKSAGTYGYTF. Written as DNA, the CDR3 is TGCGCCAGCAAGTCGGCAGGCACTTATGGCTACACCTTC. Full variable domain (outside the CDR3, taken from reference TRBV5-1 and TRBJ1-2): KAGVTQTPRYLIKTRGQQVTLSCSPISGHRSVSWYQQTPGQGLQFLFEYFSETQRNKGNFPGRFSGRQFSNSRSEMNVSTLELGDSALYLCASKSAGTYGYTFGSGTRLTVV.

This clone is a singleton in its sample. CDR3 nucleotide sequence: TGCGCCAGCAGCCACGGGACAGGGGGCGATGAAAAACTGTTTTTT. It codes for CASSHGTGGDEKLFF. J is TRBJ1-4 and V is TRBV5-1; 12 bases fit TRBD1. The germline V gene encodes CDR1 SGHRS and CDR2 YFSETQ. V lost 4 bases to trimming and J lost 6 bases; unmatched junction nucleotides: 4. CDR3 length: 15 residues.

The chain carries TRBV9 and TRBJ1-6, with D perhaps matching TRBD1 (5 bases). With 4 bases removed from V and 5 bases from J, the gap between germline ends came to 13 bases. Germline CDR1 SGDLS, CDR2 YYNGEE. The CDR3 loop spans 15 amino acids. CDR3 protein: CASSSGTGNNSPLHF. DNA of the CDR3: TGTGCCAGCAGCAGCGGGACGGGAAATAATTCACCCCTCCACTTT.

The V call is TRBV6-5, the J call TRBJ2-7; D is ambiguous. The CDR3 consists of 13 residues. V was trimmed by 0 bases and J by 3 bases, leaving 6 bases between them. Germline CDR1 and CDR2: MNHEY and SVGAGI. The CDR3, as DNA: TGTGCCAGCAGTTACTCGGCATACTACGAGCAGTACTTC. It specifies CASSYSAYYEQYF.

J is TRBJ1-2 and V is TRBV28; possible D gene TRBD1, 6 bases. Germline loops: CDR1 MDHEN, CDR2 SYDVKM. The CDR3 is made up of 11 amino acids. The ends were cut back, 7 bases at V and 7 bases at J, with 10 bases in the middle. CDR3 sequence (DNA): TGTGCCAGCACGGGGGGCGGTGGCTACACCTTC. As protein: CASTGGGGYTF.

This clone was observed once. The J gene is TRBJ1-2, the V gene TRBV5-1, with TRBD1 as a possible D gene (6 bases). Germline CDR1 reads SGHRS; CDR2 reads YFSETQ. Trimming removed 0 bases from V and 0 bases from J, with 15 bases in between. The CDR3 sequence is 17 residues long. CDR3 residues: CASSLEQGASSNYGYTF. DNA of the CDR3: TGCGCCAGCAGCTTGGAACAGGGCGCCTCATCTAACTATGGCTACACCTTC.

This clone was seen only a few times. The identical CDR3 is also encoded by other nucleotide sequences in the sample. This rearrangement joins TRBV5-4 to TRBJ1-4, with a tentative D call TRBD1 (5 bases). The CDR3 runs 13 residues. In germline, CDR1 is SGHNT, CDR2 YYREEE (reference sequence). The V end was cut by 1 base, the J end by 4 bases, with 5 bases between. CDR3 in amino acids: CASSLQGNEKLFF. The CDR3 nucleotides are TGTGCCAGCAGCTTGCAGGGTAATGAAAAACTGTTTTTT.

The rearrangement joins TRBV28 to TRBJ1-2, with TRBD1 matching 8 bases. Germline-derived CDR1 and CDR2 are MDHEN and SYDVKM. This CDR3 is 14 amino acids long. V lost 6 bases, J lost 4 bases, and 7 bases stayed unmatched. The CDR3, as DNA: TGTGCCAGCAGGAGCCGGGACAGGCTCTATGGCTACACCTTC. This gives the protein CASRSRDRLYGYTF.

The chain carries TRBV6-6 and TRBJ1-1; tentatively, D is TRBD1 (6 bases). The V gene lost 6 bases and the J gene lost 1 base, with 12 bases spanning the gap. Germline V gene sequence: CDR1 MNHNY, CDR2 SVGAGI (reference sequence). The CDR3 spans 14 residues. The CDR3 region has the DNA TGTGCCAGCAGGGACCGACAGGAGAACACTGAAGCTTTCTTT. Residues: CASRDRQENTEAFF.

In this sample, this clone turned up a few times. This chain links TRBV7-9 with TRBJ2-3; no reliable D call. Trimming took off 1 base at V and 0 bases at J, with 8 bases between the two ends. The CDR3 runs 15 residues. Germline V CDR1 and CDR2: SEHNR, FQNEAQ (reference sequence). CDR3 coding DNA: TGTGCCAGCAGCTTAGGAAAAGCTAGCACAGATACGCAGTATTTT. Its protein product is CASSLGKASTDTQYF. The full variable domain, in which reference TRBV7-9 and TRBJ2-3 provide the parts outside the CDR3, is DTGVSQNPRHKITKRGQNVTFRCDPISEHNRLYWYRQTLGQGPEFLTYFQNEAQLEKSRLLSDRFSAERPKGSFSTLEIQRTEQGDSAMYLCASSLGKASTDTQYFGPGTRLTVL.

On this clone: This CDR3 is also generated by other DNA sequences in the sample. This chain uses TRBV30 with TRBJ2-2, with TRBD2 identical over 10 bases. Germline V CDR1 and CDR2: GTSNPN, SVGIG (reference sequence). The CDR3 sequence is 18 residues long. With 0 bases clipped from V and 6 bases from J, the junction kept 13 bases outside the gene matches. The CDR3 DNA reads as TGTGCCTGGAGTGTACTTCGGCGAGCGGGGGGGCTATCCGGGGAGCTGTTTTTT. It is translated as CAWSVLRRAGGLSGELFF.

This clone was observed a single time. V gene TRBV24-1 combines with J gene TRBJ1-2; 9 bases match TRBD1. Germline loops: CDR1 KGHDR, CDR2 SFDVKD. The CDR3 runs 14 residues. V trimming: 3 bases; J trimming: 6 bases; junction bases outside the gene matches: 4. In DNA form, the CDR3 reads TGTGCCACCAGTGATCCTTGGACAGGGGATGGCTACACCTTC. It is translated as CATSDPWTGDGYTF.

The chain carries TRBV29-1 and TRBJ2-3; 12 bases match TRBD2. The length of the CDR3 is 13 residues. Trimming took 6 bases from V and 3 from J; bases not matched to a gene: 1. The germline gives CDR1 SQVTM, CDR2 ANQGSEA. The CDR3 loop is CSVTSGGTDTQYF. Here the CDR3 DNA reads TGCAGCGTAACTAGCGGGGGGACAGATACGCAGTATTTT.

This chain links TRBV29-1 with TRBJ1-2, with TRBD1 as a possible D gene (5 bases). Trimming pared 6 bases from V and 4 bases from J, leaving 15 bases between. The length of the CDR3 is 13 residues. Germline CDR1 is SQVTM and CDR2 is ANQGSEA. Here the CDR3 DNA reads TGCAGCGTCTTTCAGGGACTTAGCTATGGCTACACCTTC. Translation gives CSVFQGLSYGYTF.

This clone was counted only a few times. This rearrangement joins TRBV29-1 to TRBJ1-4; D possibly corresponds to TRBD1 (5 bases). In germline, CDR1 is SQVTM, CDR2 ANQGSEA. Trimming took off 6 bases at V and 7 bases at J, with 18 bases between the two ends. CDR3 length: 14 residues. Here the CDR3 DNA reads TGCAGCGTCAGTACTTGGGGCCAGCCTGAAAAACTGTTTTTT. Its translation is CSVSTWGQPEKLFF.

The chain has TRBV2 and TRBJ1-5; D gene ambiguous. V was cut by 7 bases and J by 7 bases, with 14 bases left in between. The CDR3 is made up of 13 amino acids. Germline V gene data show CDR1 as SNHLY and CDR2 as FYNNEI. The CDR3 loop is CASNFGSSQPQHF. As DNA, the CDR3 is TGTGCCAGCAATTTCGGGAGTTCGCAGCCCCAGCATTTT. The full variable domain, rest sourced from reference TRBV2 and TRBJ1-5, is EPEVTQTPSHQVTQMGQEVILRCVPISNHLYFYWYRQILGQKVEFLVSFYNNEISEKSEIFDDQFSVERPDGSNFTLKIRSTKLEDSAMYFCASNFGSSQPQHFGDGTRLSIL.

The rearrangement joins TRBV7-9 to TRBJ2-3; TRBD2 agrees at 11 bases. CDR3 length equals 16 residues. Germline values: CDR1 SEHNR, CDR2 FQNEAQ (reference sequence). Trimming cost V 3 bases and J 8 bases; bases outside gene matches: 10. The CDR3: CASSFFGSGGAGTQYF. The CDR3 DNA follows: TGTGCCAGCAGCTTCTTTGGTAGCGGGGGGGCCGGTACGCAGTATTTT.

The chain joins TRBV19 to TRBJ1-2; 8 positions match TRBD1. Germline assignment: CDR1 LNHDA and CDR2 SQIVND (reference sequence). The CDR3 runs to 13 residues. V was clipped by 3 bases and J by 5 bases; unmatched bases: 2. CDR3 in DNA: TGTGCCAGTAGTATCGACAGGGGTTATGGCTACACCTTC. Amino acid sequence: CASSIDRGYGYTF. The full variable domain, with the rest looked up from reference TRBV19 and TRBJ1-2, is DGGITQSPKYLFRKEGQNVTLSCEQNLNHDAMYWYRQDPGQGLRLIYYSQIVNDFQKGDIAEGYSVSREKKESFPLTVTSAQKNPTAFYLCASSIDRGYGYTFGSGTRLTVV.